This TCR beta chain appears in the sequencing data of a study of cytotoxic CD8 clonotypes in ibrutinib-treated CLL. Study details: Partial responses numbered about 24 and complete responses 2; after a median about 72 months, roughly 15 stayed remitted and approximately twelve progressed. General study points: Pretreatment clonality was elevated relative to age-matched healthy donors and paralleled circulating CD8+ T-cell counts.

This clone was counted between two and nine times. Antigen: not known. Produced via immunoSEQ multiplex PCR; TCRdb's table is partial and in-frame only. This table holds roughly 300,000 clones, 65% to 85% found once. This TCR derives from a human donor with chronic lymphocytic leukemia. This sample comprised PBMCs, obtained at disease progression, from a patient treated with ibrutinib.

The CDR3 region has the DNA TGTGCCAGCAGTTACGGAGGACTCGGGGAGCTGTTTTTT. Translated, it gives CASSYGGLGELFF. V and J are TRBV6-6 and TRBJ2-2; D might be TRBD2 (5 bases). Trimming removed 2 bases at V and 7 bases at J, with 8 bases between. The CDR3 has 13 residues. Per germline, CDR1 MNHNY and CDR2 SVGAGI (reference sequence).